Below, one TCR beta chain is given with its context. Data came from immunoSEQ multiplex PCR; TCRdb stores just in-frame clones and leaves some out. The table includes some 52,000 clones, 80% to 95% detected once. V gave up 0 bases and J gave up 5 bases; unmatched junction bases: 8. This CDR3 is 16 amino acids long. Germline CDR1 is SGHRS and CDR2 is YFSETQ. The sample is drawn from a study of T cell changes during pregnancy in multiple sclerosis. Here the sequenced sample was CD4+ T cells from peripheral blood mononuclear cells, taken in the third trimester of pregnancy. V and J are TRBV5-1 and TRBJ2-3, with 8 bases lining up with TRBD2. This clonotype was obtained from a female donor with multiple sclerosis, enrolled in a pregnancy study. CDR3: CASSLGASGRQDTQYF. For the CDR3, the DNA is TGCGCCAGCAGCTTGGGGGCCAGCGGGAGACAAGATACGCAGTATTTT.